Sequencing of this TCR beta chain was carried out in a study of blood T cell repertoires in COVID-19. The assay was immunoSEQ multiplex PCR, and TCRdb's table has in-frame clones only and misses some. The sample includes 55,000 to 70,000 clones, roughly 91% seen only once; the top ten take about 9.5%. Germline V CDR1 and CDR2: MNHEY, SVGAGI. V was pared by 2 bases and J by 0 bases, with 6 bases of the junction left unmatched. The CDR3 sequence is 16 residues long. Material: PBMCs or T cells enriched from blood (not recorded which). The chain employs TRBV6-5 and TRBJ1-2; 7 nucleotides line up with TRBD1. This clonotype was sampled from a woman aged 35 to 49 who had recovered from COVID-19. CDR3 nucleotide sequence: TGTGCCAGCAGTTACAGATCGACAGGGCCTAACTATGGCTACACCTTC. It translates to CASSYRSTGPNYGYTF.